Reported below is one T cell receptor (beta chain). As yet, its antigen is unknown. The sample comes from a study of cytomegalovirus exposure and HLA in healthy donors. Germline loops: CDR1 MNHEY, CDR2 SMNVEV (reference sequence). Germline trimming cut 5 bases from V and 10 bases from J; bases unmatched to any gene: 5. The CDR3 consists of 15 residues. Use of 60 Vbeta and 13 Jbeta primers characterized the PCR. Original processing notes: As a later analysis found, there were approximately 80 million unique TCR beta chains, of which roughly 11 million were shared. Measured with immunoSEQ multiplex PCR; TCRdb has only the in-frame clones, and not every one. V and J calls and clone size are given by that table; D and trimming were obtained from the DNA. The sample includes about 150,000 clones, more than 75% of them seen just once. Study-wide results and caveats: With later analysis, a missense DCLRE1C variant became linked to TCR beta V- and J-gene trimming. The authors assumed roughly uniform sequencing depth across donors for presence/absence analyses.

The V gene is TRBV27, the J gene TRBJ2-1; 16 positions match TRBD2. Sequenced input: PBMCs. The TCR comes from a human donor in good health. The CDR3 coding sequence is TGTGCCAGCAGTCCTGGGACTAGCGGGAGGGGAGAGCAGTTCTTC. Amino acids: CASSPGTSGRGEQFF.